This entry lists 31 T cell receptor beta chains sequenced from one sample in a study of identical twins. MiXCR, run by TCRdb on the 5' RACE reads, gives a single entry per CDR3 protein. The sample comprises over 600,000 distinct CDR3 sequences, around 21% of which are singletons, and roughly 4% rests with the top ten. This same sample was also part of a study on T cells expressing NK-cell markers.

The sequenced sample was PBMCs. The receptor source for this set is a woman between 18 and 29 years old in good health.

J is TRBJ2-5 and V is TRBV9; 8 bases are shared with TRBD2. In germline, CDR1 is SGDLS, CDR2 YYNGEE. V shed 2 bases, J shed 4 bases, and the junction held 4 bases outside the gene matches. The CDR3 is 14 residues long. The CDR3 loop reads CASSVDSGAETQYF. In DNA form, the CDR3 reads TGTGCCAGCAGCGTCGATAGCGGGGCAGAGACCCAGTACTTC.

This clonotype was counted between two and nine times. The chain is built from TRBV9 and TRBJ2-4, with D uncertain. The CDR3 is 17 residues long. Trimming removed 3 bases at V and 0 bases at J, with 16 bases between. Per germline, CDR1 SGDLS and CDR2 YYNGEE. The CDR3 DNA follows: TGTGCCAGCAGCGAACGATCCATCTTAATAGCCAAAAACATTCAGTACTTC. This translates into CASSERSILIAKNIQYF. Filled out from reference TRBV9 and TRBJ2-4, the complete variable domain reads DSGVTQTPKHLITATGQRVTLRCSPRSGDLSVYWYQQSLDQGLQFLIQYYNGEERAKGNILERFSAQQFPDLHSELNLSSLELGDSALYFCASSERSILIAKNIQYFGAGTRLSVL.

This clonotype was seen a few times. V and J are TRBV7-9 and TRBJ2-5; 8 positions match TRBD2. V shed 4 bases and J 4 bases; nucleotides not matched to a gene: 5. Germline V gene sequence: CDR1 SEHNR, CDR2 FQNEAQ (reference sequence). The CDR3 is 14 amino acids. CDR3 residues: CASSSSGSGETQYF. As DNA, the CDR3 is TGTGCCAGCAGCTCAAGCGGGAGCGGAGAGACCCAGTACTTC.

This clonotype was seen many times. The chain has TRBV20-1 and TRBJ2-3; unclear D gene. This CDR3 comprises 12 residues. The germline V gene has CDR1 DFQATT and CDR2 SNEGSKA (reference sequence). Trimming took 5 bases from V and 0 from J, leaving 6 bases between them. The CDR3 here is CSAGRSTDTQYF. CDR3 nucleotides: TGCAGTGCTGGACGGAGCACAGATACGCAGTATTTT.

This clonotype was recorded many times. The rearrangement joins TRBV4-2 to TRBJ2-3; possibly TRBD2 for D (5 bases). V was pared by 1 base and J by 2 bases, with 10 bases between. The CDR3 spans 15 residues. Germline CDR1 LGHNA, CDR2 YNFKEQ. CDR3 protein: CASSQVRAVTDTQYF. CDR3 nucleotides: TGTGCCAGCAGCCAAGTCCGAGCGGTCACAGATACGCAGTATTTT.

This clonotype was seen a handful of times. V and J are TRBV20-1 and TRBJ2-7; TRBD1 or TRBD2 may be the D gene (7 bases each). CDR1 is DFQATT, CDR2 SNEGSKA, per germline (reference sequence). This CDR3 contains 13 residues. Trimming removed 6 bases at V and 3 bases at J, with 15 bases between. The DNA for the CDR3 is TGCAGTGCAGAGGGGGCGGGAGTCTACGAGCAGTACTTC. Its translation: CSAEGAGVYEQYF.

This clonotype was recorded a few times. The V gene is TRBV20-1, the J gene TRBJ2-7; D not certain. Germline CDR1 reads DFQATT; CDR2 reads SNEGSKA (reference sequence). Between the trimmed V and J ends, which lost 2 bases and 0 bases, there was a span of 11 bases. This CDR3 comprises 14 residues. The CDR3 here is CSARFGTASYEQYF. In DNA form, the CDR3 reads TGCAGTGCTAGATTTGGAACAGCCTCCTACGAGCAGTACTTC.

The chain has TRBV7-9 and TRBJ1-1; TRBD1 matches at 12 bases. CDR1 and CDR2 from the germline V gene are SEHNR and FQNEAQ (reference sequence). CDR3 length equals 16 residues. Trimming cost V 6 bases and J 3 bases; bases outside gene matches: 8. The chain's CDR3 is CASRVGDRGLDTEAFF. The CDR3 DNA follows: TGTGCCAGCAGGGTAGGGGACAGGGGGCTCGACACTGAAGCTTTCTTT.

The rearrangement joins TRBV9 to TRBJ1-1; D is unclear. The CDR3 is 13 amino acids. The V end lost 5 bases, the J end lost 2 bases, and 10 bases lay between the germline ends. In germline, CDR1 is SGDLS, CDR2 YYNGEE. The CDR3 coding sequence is TGTGCCAGCAGGCCCCAAGTTAACACTGAAGCTTTCTTT. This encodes CASRPQVNTEAFF. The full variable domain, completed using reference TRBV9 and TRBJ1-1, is DSGVTQTPKHLITATGQRVTLRCSPRSGDLSVYWYQQSLDQGLQFLIQYYNGEERAKGNILERFSAQQFPDLHSELNLSSLELGDSALYFCASRPQVNTEAFFGQGTRLTVV.

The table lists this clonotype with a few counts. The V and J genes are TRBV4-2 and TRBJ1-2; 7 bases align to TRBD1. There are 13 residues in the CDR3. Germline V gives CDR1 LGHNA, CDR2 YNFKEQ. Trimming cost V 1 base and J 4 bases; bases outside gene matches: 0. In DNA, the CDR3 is TGTGCCAGCAGCCAAGGGGACAGCTATGGCTACACCTTC. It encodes CASSQGDSYGYTF.

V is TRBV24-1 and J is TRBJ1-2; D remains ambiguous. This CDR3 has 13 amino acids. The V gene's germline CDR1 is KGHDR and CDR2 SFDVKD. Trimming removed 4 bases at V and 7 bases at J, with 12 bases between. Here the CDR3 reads CATSEGGRGGYTF. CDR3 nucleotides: TGTGCCACCAGTGAAGGAGGGCGCGGTGGCTACACCTTC.

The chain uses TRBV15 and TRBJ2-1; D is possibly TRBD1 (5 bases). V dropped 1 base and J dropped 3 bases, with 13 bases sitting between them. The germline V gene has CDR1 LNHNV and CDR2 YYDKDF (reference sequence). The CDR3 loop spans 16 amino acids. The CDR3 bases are TGTGCCACCAGCAGAGTAGGGGAAGCTTTCTACAATGAGCAGTTCTTC. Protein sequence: CATSRVGEAFYNEQFF.

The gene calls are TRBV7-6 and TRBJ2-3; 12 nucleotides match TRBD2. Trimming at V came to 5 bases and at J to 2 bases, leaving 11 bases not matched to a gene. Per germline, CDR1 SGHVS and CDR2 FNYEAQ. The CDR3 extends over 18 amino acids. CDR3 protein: CASSLRGLAGTSTDTQYF. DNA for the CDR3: TGTGCCAGCAGCCTACGAGGACTAGCGGGGACCTCCACAGATACGCAGTATTTT.

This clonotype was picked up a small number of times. CDR3 loop: CAWSPLGGPEQFF. CDR3 DNA: TGTGCCTGGAGTCCCCTCGGAGGACCCGAGCAGTTCTTC. J is TRBJ2-1 and V is TRBV30; D is perhaps TRBD2 (5 bases). Trimming stripped 2 bases from V and 10 bases from J, with 15 bases between. CDR1 is GTSNPN, CDR2 SVGIG, per germline (reference sequence). CDR3 length equals 13 residues.

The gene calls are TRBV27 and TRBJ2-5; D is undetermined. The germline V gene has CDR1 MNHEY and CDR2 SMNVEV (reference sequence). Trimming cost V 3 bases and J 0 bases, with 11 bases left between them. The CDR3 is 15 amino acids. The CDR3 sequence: CASSFGSRYQETQYF. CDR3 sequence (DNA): TGTGCCAGCAGTTTTGGATCCAGATACCAAGAGACCCAGTACTTC.

The CDR3 nucleotides read TGTGCCAGCAGCTTCGGCTCCGGGGAGCAAAAACTGTTTTTT. Protein product: CASSFGSGEQKLFF. V and J are TRBV7-2 and TRBJ1-4; D is unclear. CDR1 is SGHTA, CDR2 FQGNSA, per germline. This CDR3 is 14 amino acids long. Trimming pared 3 bases from V and 9 bases from J, leaving 14 bases between.

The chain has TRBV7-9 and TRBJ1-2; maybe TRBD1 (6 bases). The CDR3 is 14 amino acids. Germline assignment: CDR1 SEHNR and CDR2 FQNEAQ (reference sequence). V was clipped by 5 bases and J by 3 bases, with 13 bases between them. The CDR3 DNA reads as TGTGCCAGCAGCCCTGGACAGCCCCACTATGGCTACACCTTC. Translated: CASSPGQPHYGYTF.

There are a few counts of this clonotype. The CDR3, as DNA: TGTGCCAGCAGTTACCGGACTAGCGGGCGGGTGACCCAGTACTTC. Amino acids: CASSYRTSGRVTQYF. V usage is TRBV6-5 and J usage is TRBJ2-5; the match to TRBD2 covers 11 bases. Losses at the gene ends were 2 bases for V and 7 bases for J; bases not matched to a gene: 6. In germline, CDR1 is MNHEY, CDR2 SVGAGI. The CDR3 extends over 15 amino acids.

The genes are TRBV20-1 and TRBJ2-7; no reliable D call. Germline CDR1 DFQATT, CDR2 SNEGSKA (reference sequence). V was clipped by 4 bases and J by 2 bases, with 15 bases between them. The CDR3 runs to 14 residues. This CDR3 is CSAKVPRPTYEQYF. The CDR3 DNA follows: TGCAGTGCTAAAGTGCCCAGGCCTACCTACGAGCAGTACTTC.

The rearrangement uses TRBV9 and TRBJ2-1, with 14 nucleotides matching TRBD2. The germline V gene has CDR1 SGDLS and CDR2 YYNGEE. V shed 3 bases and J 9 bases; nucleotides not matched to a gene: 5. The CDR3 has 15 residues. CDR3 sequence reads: CASSGGTSGSTEQFF. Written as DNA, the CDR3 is TGTGCCAGCAGCGGAGGGACTAGCGGGAGCACTGAGCAGTTCTTC.

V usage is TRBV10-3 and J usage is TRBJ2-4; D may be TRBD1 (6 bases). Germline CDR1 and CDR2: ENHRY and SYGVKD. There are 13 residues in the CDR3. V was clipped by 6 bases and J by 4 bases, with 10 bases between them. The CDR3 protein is CAIRPDSKNIQYF. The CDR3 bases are TGTGCCATCAGGCCGGACAGTAAAAACATTCAGTACTTC.

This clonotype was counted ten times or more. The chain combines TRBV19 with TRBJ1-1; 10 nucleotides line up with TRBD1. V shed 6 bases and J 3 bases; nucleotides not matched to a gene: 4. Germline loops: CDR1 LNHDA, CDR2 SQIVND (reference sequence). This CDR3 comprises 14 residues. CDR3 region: CASRGQGIYTEAFF. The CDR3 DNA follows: TGTGCCAGTAGGGGACAGGGGATTTACACTGAAGCTTTCTTT.

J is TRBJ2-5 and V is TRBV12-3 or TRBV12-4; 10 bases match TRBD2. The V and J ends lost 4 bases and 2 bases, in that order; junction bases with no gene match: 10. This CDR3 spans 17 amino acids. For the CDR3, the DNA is TGTGCCAGCAGTTCAGGCGTCAGCGGGAGGGTTCAAGAGACCCAGTACTTC. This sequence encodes CASSSGVSGRVQETQYF.

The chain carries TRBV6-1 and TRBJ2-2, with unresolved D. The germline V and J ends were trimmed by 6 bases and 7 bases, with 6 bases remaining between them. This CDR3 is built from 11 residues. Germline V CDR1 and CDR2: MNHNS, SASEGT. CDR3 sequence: CASRAGGELFF. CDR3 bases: TGTGCCAGCAGAGCTGGCGGGGAGCTGTTTTTT.

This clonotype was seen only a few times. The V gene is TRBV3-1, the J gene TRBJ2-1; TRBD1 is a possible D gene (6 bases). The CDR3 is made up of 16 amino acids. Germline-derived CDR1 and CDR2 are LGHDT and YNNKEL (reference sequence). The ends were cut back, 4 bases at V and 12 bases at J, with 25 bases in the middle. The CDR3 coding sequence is TGTGCCAGCAGCCCCGGTTGGGTCAGGGGCGGGTTTGGGCAGTTCTTC. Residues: CASSPGWVRGGFGQFF.

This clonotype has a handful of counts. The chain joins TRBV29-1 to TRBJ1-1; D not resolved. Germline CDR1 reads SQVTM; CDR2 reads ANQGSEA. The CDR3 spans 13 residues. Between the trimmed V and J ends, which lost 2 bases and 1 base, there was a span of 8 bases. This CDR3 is CSVESAGNTEAFF. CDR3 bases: TGCAGCGTTGAATCGGCCGGGAACACTGAAGCTTTCTTT.

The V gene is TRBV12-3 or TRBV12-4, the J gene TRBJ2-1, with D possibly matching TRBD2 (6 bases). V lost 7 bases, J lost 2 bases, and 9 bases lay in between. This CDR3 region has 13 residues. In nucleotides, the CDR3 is TGTGCCAGCACGCCGGGGGCCTACAATGAGCAGTTCTTC. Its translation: CASTPGAYNEQFF.

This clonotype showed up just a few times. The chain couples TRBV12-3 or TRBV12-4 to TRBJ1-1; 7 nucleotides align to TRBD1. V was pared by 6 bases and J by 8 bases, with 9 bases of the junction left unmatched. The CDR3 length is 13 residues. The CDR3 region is CASSPTGKGEAFF. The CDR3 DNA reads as TGTGCCAGCAGCCCGACAGGGAAAGGCGAAGCTTTCTTT.

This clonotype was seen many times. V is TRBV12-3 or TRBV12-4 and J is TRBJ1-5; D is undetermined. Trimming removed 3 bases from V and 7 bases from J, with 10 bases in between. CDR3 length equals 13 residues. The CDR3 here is CASSFKEEQPQHF. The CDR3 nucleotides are TGTGCCAGCAGTTTTAAAGAGGAGCAGCCCCAGCATTTT.

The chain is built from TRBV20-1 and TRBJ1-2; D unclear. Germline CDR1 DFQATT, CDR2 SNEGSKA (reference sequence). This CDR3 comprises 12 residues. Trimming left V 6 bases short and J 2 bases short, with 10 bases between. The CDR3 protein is CSATALNYGYTF. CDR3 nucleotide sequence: TGCAGTGCCACGGCCTTAAACTATGGCTACACCTTC.

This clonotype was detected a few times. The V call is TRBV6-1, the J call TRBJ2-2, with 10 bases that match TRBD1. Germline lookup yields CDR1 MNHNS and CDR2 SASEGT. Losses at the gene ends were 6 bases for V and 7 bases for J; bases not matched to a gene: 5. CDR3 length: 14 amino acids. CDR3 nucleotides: TGTGCCAGCAGACGGGGGACAGGGGTCGGGGAGCTGTTTTTT. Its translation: CASRRGTGVGELFF.